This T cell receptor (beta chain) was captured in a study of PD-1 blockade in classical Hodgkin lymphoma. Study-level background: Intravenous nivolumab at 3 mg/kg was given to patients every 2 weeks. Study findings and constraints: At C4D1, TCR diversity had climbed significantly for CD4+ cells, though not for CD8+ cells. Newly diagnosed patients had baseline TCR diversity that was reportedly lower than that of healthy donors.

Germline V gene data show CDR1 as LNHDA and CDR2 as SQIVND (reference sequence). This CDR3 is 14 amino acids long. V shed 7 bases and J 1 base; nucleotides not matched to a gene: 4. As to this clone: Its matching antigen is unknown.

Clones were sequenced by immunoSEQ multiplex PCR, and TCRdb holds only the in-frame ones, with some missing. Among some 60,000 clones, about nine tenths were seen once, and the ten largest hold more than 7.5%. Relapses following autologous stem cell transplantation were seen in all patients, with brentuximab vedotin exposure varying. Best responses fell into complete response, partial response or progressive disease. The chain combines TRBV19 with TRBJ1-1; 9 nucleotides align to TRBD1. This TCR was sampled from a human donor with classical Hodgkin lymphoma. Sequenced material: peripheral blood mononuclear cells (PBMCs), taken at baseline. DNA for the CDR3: TGTGCCAGTACCTTGGACAGGGGGAACACTGAAGCTTTCTTT. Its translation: CASTLDRGNTEAFF.